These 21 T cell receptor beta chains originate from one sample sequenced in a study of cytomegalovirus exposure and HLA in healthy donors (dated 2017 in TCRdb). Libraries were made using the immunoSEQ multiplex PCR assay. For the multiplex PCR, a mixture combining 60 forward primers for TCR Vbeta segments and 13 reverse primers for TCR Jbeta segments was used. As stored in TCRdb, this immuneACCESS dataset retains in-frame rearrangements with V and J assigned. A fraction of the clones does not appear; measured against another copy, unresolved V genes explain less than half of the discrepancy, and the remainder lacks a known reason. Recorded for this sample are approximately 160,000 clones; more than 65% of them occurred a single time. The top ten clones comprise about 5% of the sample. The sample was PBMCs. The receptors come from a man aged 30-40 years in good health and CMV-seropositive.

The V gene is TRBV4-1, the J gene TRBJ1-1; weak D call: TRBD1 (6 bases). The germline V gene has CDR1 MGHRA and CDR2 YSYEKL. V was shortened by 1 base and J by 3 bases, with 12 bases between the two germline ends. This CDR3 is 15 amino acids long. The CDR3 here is CASSQGMGAYTEAFF. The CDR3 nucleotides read TGCGCCAGCAGCCAAGGGATGGGGGCGTACACTGAAGCTTTCTTT.

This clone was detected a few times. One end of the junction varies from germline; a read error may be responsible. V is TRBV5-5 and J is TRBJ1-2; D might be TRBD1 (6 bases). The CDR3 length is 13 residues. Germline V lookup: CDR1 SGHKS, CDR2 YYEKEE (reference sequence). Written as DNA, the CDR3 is TGCGCCAGCAGCCTCAGGGGAGTAGGAGGCTACACCTTC. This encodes CASSLRGVGGYTF.

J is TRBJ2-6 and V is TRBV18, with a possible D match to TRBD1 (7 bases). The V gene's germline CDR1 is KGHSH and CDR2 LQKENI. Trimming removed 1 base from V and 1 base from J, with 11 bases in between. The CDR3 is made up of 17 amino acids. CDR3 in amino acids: CASSPRTGGSGANVLTF. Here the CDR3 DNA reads TGTGCCAGCTCACCACGGACAGGAGGGTCTGGGGCCAACGTCCTGACTTTC.

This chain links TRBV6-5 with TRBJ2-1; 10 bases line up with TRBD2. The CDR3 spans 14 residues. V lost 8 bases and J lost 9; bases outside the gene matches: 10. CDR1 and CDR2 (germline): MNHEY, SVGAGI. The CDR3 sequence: CASSSSGSLIEQFF. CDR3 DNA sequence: TGTGCCAGCTCCTCTAGCGGGAGTCTCATTGAGCAGTTCTTC.

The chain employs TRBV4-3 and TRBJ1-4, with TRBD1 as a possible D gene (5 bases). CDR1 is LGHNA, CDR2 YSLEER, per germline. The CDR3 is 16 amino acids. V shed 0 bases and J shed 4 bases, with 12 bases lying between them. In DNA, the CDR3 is TGCGCCAGCAGCCAAGATTCGAACAGGCTTAATGAAAAACTGTTTTTT. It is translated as CASSQDSNRLNEKLFF.

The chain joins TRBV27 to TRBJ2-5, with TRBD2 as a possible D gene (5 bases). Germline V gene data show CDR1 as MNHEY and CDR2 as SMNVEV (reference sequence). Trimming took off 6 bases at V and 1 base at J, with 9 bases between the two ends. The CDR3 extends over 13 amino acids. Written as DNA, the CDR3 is TGTGCCAGCAGGGCAGGAGGCCAAGAGACCCAGTACTTC. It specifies CASRAGGQETQYF.

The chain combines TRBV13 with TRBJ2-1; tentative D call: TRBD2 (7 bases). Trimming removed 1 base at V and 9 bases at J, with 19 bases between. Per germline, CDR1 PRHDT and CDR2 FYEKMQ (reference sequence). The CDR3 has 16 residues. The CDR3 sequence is CASSLVVGGPGGEQFF. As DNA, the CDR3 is TGTGCCAGCAGCTTAGTCGTCGGGGGGCCGGGGGGTGAGCAGTTCTTC.

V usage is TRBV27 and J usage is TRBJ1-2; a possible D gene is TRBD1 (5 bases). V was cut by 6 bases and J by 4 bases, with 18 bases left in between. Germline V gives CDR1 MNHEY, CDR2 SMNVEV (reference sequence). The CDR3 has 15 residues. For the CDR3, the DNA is TGTGCCAGCAGGACTCTAGGGGTTTCGGGCTATGGCTACACCTTC. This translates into CASRTLGVSGYGYTF.

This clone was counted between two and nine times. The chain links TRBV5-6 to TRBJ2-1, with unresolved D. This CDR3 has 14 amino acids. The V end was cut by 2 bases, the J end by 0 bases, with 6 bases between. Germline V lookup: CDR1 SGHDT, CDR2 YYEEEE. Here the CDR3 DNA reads TGTGCCAGCAGCTTCCAGAACTCCTACAATGAGCAGTTCTTC. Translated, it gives CASSFQNSYNEQFF.

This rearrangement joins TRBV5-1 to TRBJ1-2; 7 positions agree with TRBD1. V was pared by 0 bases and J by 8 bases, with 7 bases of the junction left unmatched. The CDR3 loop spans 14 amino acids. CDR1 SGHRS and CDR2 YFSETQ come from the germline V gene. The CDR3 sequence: CASSLDTGAYGYTF. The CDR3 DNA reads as TGCGCCAGCAGCTTGGACACAGGGGCCTACGGCTACACCTTC.

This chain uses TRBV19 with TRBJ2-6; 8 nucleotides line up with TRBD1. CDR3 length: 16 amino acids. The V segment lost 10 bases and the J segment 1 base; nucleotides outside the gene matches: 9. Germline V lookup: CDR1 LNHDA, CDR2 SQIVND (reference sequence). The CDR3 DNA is TGTGCCACCAGGGGGCAGGATGAATCTGGGGCCAACGTCCTGACTTTC. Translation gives CATRGQDESGANVLTF.

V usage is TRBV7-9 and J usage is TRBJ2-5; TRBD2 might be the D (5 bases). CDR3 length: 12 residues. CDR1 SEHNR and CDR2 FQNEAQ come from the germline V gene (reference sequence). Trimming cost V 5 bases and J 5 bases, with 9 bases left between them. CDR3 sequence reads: CASSPSGETQYF. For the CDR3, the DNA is TGTGCCAGCAGCCCCAGCGGTGAGACCCAGTACTTC.

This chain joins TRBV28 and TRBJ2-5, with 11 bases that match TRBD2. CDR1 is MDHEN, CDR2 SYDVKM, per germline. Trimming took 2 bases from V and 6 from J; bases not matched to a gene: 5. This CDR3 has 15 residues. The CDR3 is CASSLRASGRKTQYF. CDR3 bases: TGTGCCAGCAGTTTAAGGGCTAGCGGGAGGAAGACCCAGTACTTC.

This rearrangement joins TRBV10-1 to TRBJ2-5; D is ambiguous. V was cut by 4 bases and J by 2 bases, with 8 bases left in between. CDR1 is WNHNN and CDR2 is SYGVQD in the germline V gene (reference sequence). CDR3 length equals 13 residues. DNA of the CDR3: TGCGCCAGCAGTGCGGTAATTCAAGAGACCCAGTACTTC. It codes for CASSAVIQETQYF.

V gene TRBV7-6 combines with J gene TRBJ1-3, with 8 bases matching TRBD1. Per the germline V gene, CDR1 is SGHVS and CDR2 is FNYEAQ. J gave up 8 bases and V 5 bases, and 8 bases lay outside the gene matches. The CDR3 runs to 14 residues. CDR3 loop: CASSPDRVQHTIYF. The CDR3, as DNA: TGTGCCAGCAGCCCGGACAGGGTACAACACACCATATATTTT.

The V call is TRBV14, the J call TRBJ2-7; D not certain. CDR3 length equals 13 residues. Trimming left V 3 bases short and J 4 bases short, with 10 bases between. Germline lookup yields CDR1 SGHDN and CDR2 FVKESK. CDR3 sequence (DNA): TGTGCCAGCAGCCAGCTTAGCAGTTACGAGCAGTACTTC. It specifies CASSQLSSYEQYF. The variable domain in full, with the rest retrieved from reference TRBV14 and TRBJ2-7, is EAGVTQFPSHSVIEKGQTVTLRCDPISGHDNLYWYRRVMGKEIKFLLHFVKESKQDESGMPNNRFLAERTGGTYSTLKVQPAELEDSGVYFCASSQLSSYEQYFGPGTRLTVT.

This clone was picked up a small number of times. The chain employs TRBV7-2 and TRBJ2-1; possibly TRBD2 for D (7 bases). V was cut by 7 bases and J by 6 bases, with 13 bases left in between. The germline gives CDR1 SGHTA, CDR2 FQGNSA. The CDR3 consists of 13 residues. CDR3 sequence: CASTGGARNEQFF. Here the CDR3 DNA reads TGTGCCAGCACTGGGGGGGCCCGCAATGAGCAGTTCTTC.

DNA for the CDR3: TGTGCCTGGAGTAGCCCAGCGGGAGGGACAGATACGCAGTATTTT. This gives the protein CAWSSPAGGTDTQYF. The chain has TRBV30 and TRBJ2-3; 10 nucleotides line up with TRBD2. There are 15 residues in the CDR3. The J segment lost 3 bases and the V segment lost 2 bases, leaving 5 bases of the junction unmatched. CDR1 is GTSNPN, CDR2 SVGIG, per germline (reference sequence).

The CDR3 spells CASSQDQVGLSYEQYF. The CDR3 DNA follows: TGCGCCAGCAGCCAAGATCAGGTGGGACTTTCCTACGAGCAGTACTTC. V and J are TRBV4-1 and TRBJ2-7; weak D call: TRBD2 (6 bases). The CDR3 runs 16 residues. V lost 0 bases and J lost 1, with 13 bases in between. From germline, CDR1 is MGHRA and CDR2 YSYEKL.

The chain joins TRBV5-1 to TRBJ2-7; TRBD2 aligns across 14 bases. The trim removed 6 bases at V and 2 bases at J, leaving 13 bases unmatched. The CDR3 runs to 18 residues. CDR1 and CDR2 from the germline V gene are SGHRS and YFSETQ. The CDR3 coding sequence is TGCGCCAGCAAGACGACTAGCGGGGGGGCCTTCCTAGCCTACGAGCAGTACTTC. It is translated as CASKTTSGGAFLAYEQYF.

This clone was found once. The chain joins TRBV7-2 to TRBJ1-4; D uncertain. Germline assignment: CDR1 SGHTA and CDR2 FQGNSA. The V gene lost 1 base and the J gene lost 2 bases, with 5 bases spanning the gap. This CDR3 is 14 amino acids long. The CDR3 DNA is TGTGCCAGCAGCTTAGGTGGCACTAATGAAAAACTGTTTTTT. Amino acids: CASSLGGTNEKLFF.